This entry is about one T cell receptor (beta chain). The antigen is not known. This sample was included in a study of OX40 agonist ivuxolimab in advanced cancers. Overall study context: Enrolled patients in dose escalation had cancers that were hepatocellular carcinoma, melanoma, renal cell or head and neck cancer. Prior anti-PD-1, anti-PD-L1 or anti-CTLA-4 therapy did not bar entry, and approximately 40% had some.

Clones were read by immunoSEQ multiplex PCR, and TCRdb kept only the in-frame ones, dropping some. The sample includes under 80,000 clones, 85% seen only once; the top ten take 2% to 2.5%. Per germline, CDR1 SGHRS and CDR2 YFSETQ. V lost 3 bases and J 3 bases, leaving 15 bases between the germline ends. The CDR3 has 16 residues. Regarding the study as a whole: Researchers report that CD8+ T cells had, on average, more expanded clones than CD4+.

The TCR was taken from an adult with an advanced solid tumor such as melanoma, head and neck, liver or kidney cancer. The rearrangement uses TRBV5-1 and TRBJ2-2; D tentatively reads TRBD1 or TRBD2 (6 bases each). This specimen consisted of CD4+ or CD8+ T cells sorted from blood, obtained in a trial of the OX40 agonist ivuxolimab. The CDR3 sequence is CASSSWGARDTGELFF. The CDR3 region has the DNA TGCGCCAGCAGCTCTTGGGGGGCGCGAGACACCGGGGAGCTGTTTTTT.